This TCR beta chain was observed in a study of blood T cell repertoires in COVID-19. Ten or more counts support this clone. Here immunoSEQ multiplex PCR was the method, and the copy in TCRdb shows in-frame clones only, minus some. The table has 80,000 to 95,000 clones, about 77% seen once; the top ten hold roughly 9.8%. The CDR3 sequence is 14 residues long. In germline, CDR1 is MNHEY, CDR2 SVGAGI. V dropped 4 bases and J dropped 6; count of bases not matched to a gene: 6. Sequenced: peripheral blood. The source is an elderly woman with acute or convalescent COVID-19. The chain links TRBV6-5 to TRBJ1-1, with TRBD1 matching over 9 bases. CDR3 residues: CASSSGQGRAEAFF. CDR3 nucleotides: TGTGCCAGCAGTTCGGGACAGGGAAGGGCTGAAGCTTTCTTT.